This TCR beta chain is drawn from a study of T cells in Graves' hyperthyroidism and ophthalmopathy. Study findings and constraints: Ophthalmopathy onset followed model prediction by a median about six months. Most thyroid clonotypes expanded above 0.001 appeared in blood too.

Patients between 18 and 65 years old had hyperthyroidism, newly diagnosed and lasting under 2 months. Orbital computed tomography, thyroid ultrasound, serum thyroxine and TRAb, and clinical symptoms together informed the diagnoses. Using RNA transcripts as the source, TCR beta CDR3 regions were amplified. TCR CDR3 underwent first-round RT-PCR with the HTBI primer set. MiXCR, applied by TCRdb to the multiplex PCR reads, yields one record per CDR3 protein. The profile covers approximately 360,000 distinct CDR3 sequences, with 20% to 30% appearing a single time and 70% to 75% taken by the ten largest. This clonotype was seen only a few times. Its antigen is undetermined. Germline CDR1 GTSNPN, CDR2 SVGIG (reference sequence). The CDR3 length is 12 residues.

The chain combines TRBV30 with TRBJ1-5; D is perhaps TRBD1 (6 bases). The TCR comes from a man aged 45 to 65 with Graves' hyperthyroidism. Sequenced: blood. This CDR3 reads CASGHDNQPQHF. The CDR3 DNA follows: TGTGCGTCGGGACACGACAATCAGCCCCAGCATTTT.